This T cell receptor beta chain stems from a study of blood T cell repertoires in COVID-19. Study information: There were acute and convalescent COVID-19 samples, and they came from the United States, Italy and Spain. T cells, B-cell-depleted T cells, or PBMCs supplied cDNA or gDNA.

The authors' processing: Amplification of reference gene primers provided the estimated nucleated cell counts. TCRdb's table, derived via immunoSEQ multiplex PCR, lists solely in-frame clones and lacks some. V, J and clone size are those of that table, while D and trimming were read from the DNA. The data show tens of thousands of clones, around 90% seen once. Sequenced material: peripheral blood. The clonotype comes from a human donor with acute or convalescent COVID-19. The donor label of this sample is uncertain.

CDR3 sequence (DNA): TGTGCCAGCAGCCCCTCGACTAGCGGGAATGAGCAGTTCTTC. Protein product: CASSPSTSGNEQFF. The chain is built from TRBV11-2 and TRBJ2-1, with 10 bases lining up with TRBD2. The CDR3 is made up of 14 amino acids. CDR1 is SGHAT and CDR2 is FQNNGV in the germline V gene. Trimming cost V 5 bases and J 7 bases; bases outside gene matches: 5.